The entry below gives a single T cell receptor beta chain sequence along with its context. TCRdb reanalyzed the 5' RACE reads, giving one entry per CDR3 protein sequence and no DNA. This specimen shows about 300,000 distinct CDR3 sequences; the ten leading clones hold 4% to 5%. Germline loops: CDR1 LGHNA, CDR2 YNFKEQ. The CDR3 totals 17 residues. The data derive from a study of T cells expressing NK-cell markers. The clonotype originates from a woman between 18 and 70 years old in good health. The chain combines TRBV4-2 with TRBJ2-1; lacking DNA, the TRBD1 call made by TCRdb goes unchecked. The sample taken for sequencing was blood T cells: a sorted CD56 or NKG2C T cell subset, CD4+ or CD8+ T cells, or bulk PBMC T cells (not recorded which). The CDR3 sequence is CASSQDRGGSSYNEQFF.